Listed below are T cell receptor beta chains from one sample, sequenced in a study of T cells in Graves' hyperthyroidism and ophthalmopathy. TCRdb independently ran MiXCR on the multiplex PCR reads; one entry per CDR3 protein. This sample has approximately 330,000 distinct CDR3 sequences, with over 20% found just once. Sequenced material: blood. These receptors were collected from a woman in her fifties or sixties with Graves' hyperthyroidism. CDR3s include the opening cysteine and the closing phenylalanine or tryptophan.

cdr3_length v_call cdr3_aa
16 TRBV2 CASRDDSGSGYNEQFF
14 TRBV5-1 CASSLPGQPYGYTF
16 TRBV7-9 CASSTYRGRGNTEAFF
14 TRBV10-3 CAIGQDRDADGYTF
14 TRBV5-1 CASSRRGDTGELFF
15 TRBV2 CASSEELYSYNEQFF
15 TRBV6-1 CASSDSGTANYGYTF
14 TRBV5-1 CASSLHGSVGEQYF
16 TRBV7-2 CASSFELAGLQETQYF
15 TRBV12-3/TRBV12-4 CASSWRLSSYNEQFF
13 TRBV6-1 CASSRVFNQPQHF
15 TRBV3-1 CASSQAFAKGEKLFF
16 TRBV5-5 CASSLEGRNTQETQYF
14 TRBV28 CASSFRQSGNTIYF
11 TRBV2 CATHTGTEAFF
14 TRBV5-5 CASSLALGYTEAFF
15 TRBV29-1 CSVGTSNSANNEQFF
15 TRBV30 CAWSVGTLNTGELFF
17 TRBV10-3 CAISVGSGGENTGELFF
13 TRBV6-5 CASSYSSGYEQFF
17 TRBV20-1 CSASLGLATLLYNEQFF
15 TRBV28 CASQRGGGPSYEQYF
14 TRBV18 CASFPGLAGDEQFF
14 TRBV6-1 CASAVGTSNQPQHF
16 TRBV28 CASRGTPTRTNEKLFF